This T cell receptor (beta chain) was recovered during a study of cytomegalovirus exposure and HLA in healthy donors. The study's findings and limits: Judged likely to be a sequencing artifact was a cluster of highly shared sequence variants. Rare TCR sequences predominated, though certain public TCRs were found in many donors. Analyses of presence/absence relied on an assumption of roughly uniform sequencing depth across donors.

Use of 60 Vbeta and 13 Jbeta primers characterized the PCR. TCRdb's table, derived via immunoSEQ multiplex PCR, lists solely in-frame clones and lacks some. The sample has some 140,000 clones, around 75% seen once. Note on this clone: Its antigen remains unknown.

The CDR3 runs to 15 residues. Germline lookup yields CDR1 MRHNA and CDR2 SNTAGT. V lost 2 bases and J lost 2, with 12 bases in between. The chain couples TRBV6-4 to TRBJ2-5, with D possibly TRBD1 on 6 matching bases. The sample consisted of PBMCs. This TCR was sampled from a man aged 25-45 years in good health and CMV-seropositive. The CDR3 nucleotides read TGTGCCAGCAGTGACGAACAGGGCCGTCAAGAGACCCAGTACTTC. Translated: CASSDEQGRQETQYF.